This T cell receptor beta chain emerged from a study of early T cells in non-severe SARS-CoV-2 infection. The library protocol tagged individual cDNA molecules with unique molecular identifiers. TCRdb recomputed calls from the 5' RACE reads with MiXCR, one row per CDR3 protein. The sample has about 25,000 distinct CDR3 sequences, roughly 4.4% seen once. This clonotype was counted ten times or more. In germline, CDR1 is MDHEN, CDR2 SYDVKM. Between the trimmed V and J ends, which lost 6 bases and 3 bases, there was a span of 14 bases. This CDR3 is 14 amino acids long. The chain is built from TRBV28 and TRBJ1-1, with D maybe TRBD1 (5 bases). The specimen sequenced was whole blood. The TCR sequence derives from an adult who was a healthcare worker with PCR-confirmed SARS-CoV-2 infection or an uninfected control (not recorded which). The DNA for the CDR3 is TGTGCCAGCAGGCCAGGGAATATATACACTGAAGCTTTCTTT. It translates to CASRPGNIYTEAFF.